Shown below are 24 T cell receptor beta chains from a single sample sequenced in a study of cytomegalovirus exposure and HLA in healthy donors. The PCR ran on 60 Vbeta and 13 Jbeta primers. Assay: immunoSEQ multiplex PCR; the TCRdb copy retains only in-frame clones and omits some. The sample consists of approximately 130,000 clones, 85% to 90% of them appearing once. The sequenced material came from PBMCs. Receptors were obtained from a woman aged 25 to 45 in good health and CMV-seropositive.

The chain combines TRBV6-5 with TRBJ2-1, with D tentatively TRBD2 (5 bases). The CDR3 extends over 14 amino acids. CDR1 is MNHEY and CDR2 is SVGAGI in the germline V gene. Between the trimmed V and J ends, which lost 0 bases and 6 bases, there was a span of 9 bases. Here the CDR3 DNA reads TGTGCCAGCAGTTACTCAGAGGGTCTCAATGAGCAGTTCTTC. It yields the protein CASSYSEGLNEQFF.

The rearrangement joins TRBV6-1 to TRBJ2-5; D call uncertain. CDR3 length: 13 residues. CDR1 is MNHNS and CDR2 is SASEGT in the germline V gene. The V end was cut by 1 base, the J end by 2 bases, with 5 bases between. CDR3 sequence: CASSEVRQETQYF. The DNA of the CDR3 is TGTGCCAGCAGTGAAGTCAGACAAGAGACCCAGTACTTC.

The chain couples TRBV5-4 to TRBJ1-1, with TRBD1 matching 7 bases. The germline gives CDR1 SGHNT, CDR2 YYREEE (reference sequence). Trimming removed 2 bases from V and 1 base from J; junction bases left unmatched: 2. This CDR3 has 14 residues. CDR3 in DNA: TGTGCCAGCAGCTTCCGGGACAGGAACACTGAAGCTTTCTTT. Residues: CASSFRDRNTEAFF.

This clone occurred a few times. This sequence joins TRBV6-6 and TRBJ1-1; weak D call: TRBD1 (6 bases). The germline gives CDR1 MNHNY, CDR2 SVGAGI (reference sequence). CDR3 length equals 14 residues. With 6 bases removed from V and 0 bases from J, the gap between germline ends came to 11 bases. In DNA, the CDR3 is TGTGCCAGCAGGGAGACAGGCATGAACACTGAAGCTTTCTTT. Residues: CASRETGMNTEAFF.

The CDR3 spells CASSYSLGGYEQYF. The CDR3, as DNA: TGTGCCAGCAGTTACTCGTTAGGAGGCTACGAGCAGTACTTC. The rearrangement uses TRBV6-5 and TRBJ2-7; TRBD2 might be the D (5 bases). Germline V gene data show CDR1 as MNHEY and CDR2 as SVGAGI. Deletions cut 0 bases from V and 3 bases from J, with 9 bases between. The CDR3 has 14 amino acids.

V is TRBV28 and J is TRBJ1-1; D perhaps matches TRBD1 (5 bases). The CDR3 totals 16 residues. The germline V gene encodes CDR1 MDHEN and CDR2 SYDVKM. V gave up 7 bases and J gave up 4 bases, with 22 bases separating them. CDR3 coding DNA: TGTGCCAGCATCAAAACGAGCACAGGAGCCTTCACTGAAGCTTTCTTT. Residues: CASIKTSTGAFTEAFF.

With regard to this clone: The conserved phenylalanine or tryptophan is not found at the CDR3 terminus, so this likely reflects a read error. The CDR3: CASSPTLDSEKLFS. The CDR3 nucleotides are TGTGCCAGCAGCCCTACACTAGATTCCGAAAAACTGTTTTCT. The chain has TRBV7-9 and TRBJ1-4; no reliable D call. Germline V lookup: CDR1 SEHNR, CDR2 FQNEAQ (reference sequence). This CDR3 is built from 14 residues. With 5 bases removed from V and 8 bases from J, the gap between germline ends came to 15 bases.

The gene calls are TRBV30 and TRBJ2-3; D unclear. From germline, CDR1 is GTSNPN and CDR2 SVGIG (reference sequence). The CDR3 is made up of 12 amino acids. V gave up 1 base and J gave up 5 bases, with 7 bases separating them. The CDR3 DNA is TGTGCCTGGAGTGCCTCGGTAGATACGCAGTATTTT. Translating it yields CAWSASVDTQYF.

Note on this clone: The sample carries other DNA sequences with the same CDR3. This sequence joins TRBV5-1 and TRBJ1-2; weak D call: TRBD1 (6 bases). The germline V gene encodes CDR1 SGHRS and CDR2 YFSETQ. V gave up 2 bases and J gave up 5 bases, with 7 bases separating them. The CDR3 sequence is 12 residues long. The CDR3 here is CASSLQGYGYTF. CDR3 in DNA: TGCGCCAGCAGCTTACAGGGATATGGCTACACCTTC.

The chain employs TRBV28 and TRBJ1-2; 12 bases are a match to TRBD1. CDR3 length equals 15 residues. Per germline, CDR1 MDHEN and CDR2 SYDVKM. V shed 5 bases and J 4 bases; nucleotides not matched to a gene: 5. DNA for the CDR3: TGTGCCAGCAGTGCCGGGACAGGGGGCGTCTATGGCTACACCTTC. Amino acid sequence: CASSAGTGGVYGYTF.

In its sample, this clone was seen a few times. V and J are TRBV5-1 and TRBJ2-7; TRBD2 agrees at 12 bases. Germline V gene lookup returns CDR1 SGHRS and CDR2 YFSETQ. The CDR3 is made up of 18 amino acids. V was pared by 0 bases and J by 3 bases, with 10 bases of the junction left unmatched. The CDR3 is CASSLGLAGAGLHYEQYF. CDR3 sequence (DNA): TGCGCCAGCAGCTTGGGACTAGCGGGGGCGGGACTGCACTACGAGCAGTACTTC.

The J gene is TRBJ2-6, the V gene TRBV5-6; maybe TRBD1 (6 bases). Germline values: CDR1 SGHDT, CDR2 YYEEEE. V dropped 4 bases and J dropped 2 bases, with 10 bases sitting between them. This CDR3 region has 15 residues. The CDR3, as DNA: TGTGCCAGCAGCGTGGACAGCCCTGGGGCCAACGTCCTGACTTTC. It yields the protein CASSVDSPGANVLTF. Combining the CDR3 with reference TRBV5-6 and TRBJ2-6 gives the whole variable domain DAGVTQSPTHLIKTRGQQVTLRCSPKSGHDTVSWYQQALGQGPQFIFQYYEEEERQRGNFPDRFSGHQFPNYSSELNVNALLLGDSALYLCASSVDSPGANVLTFGAGSRLTVL.

This sequence joins TRBV6-5 and TRBJ2-5, with D unresolved. Near its end, the DNA agrees better with TRBJ2-7, so the J call may be wrong. This CDR3 has 14 residues. Germline V gene sequence: CDR1 MNHEY, CDR2 SVGAGI. The CDR3 here is CASSHDGSSYEQYF. In DNA form, the CDR3 reads TGTGCCAGCAGTCATGACGGTAGCTCCTACGAGCAGTACTTC.

This chain links TRBV4-1 with TRBJ1-5; D gene unclear. The V and J ends lost 2 bases and 5 bases respectively, with 13 bases between them. Germline CDR1 is MGHRA and CDR2 is YSYEKL. The CDR3 has 15 amino acids. CDR3 loop: CASSQFPLGDQPQHF. The CDR3 nucleotides read TGCGCCAGCAGCCAATTCCCCCTCGGTGATCAGCCCCAGCATTTT.

The chain carries TRBV6-5 and TRBJ1-6; no clear D gene. CDR1 is MNHEY and CDR2 is SVGAGI in the germline V gene. This CDR3 spans 14 amino acids. Between the trimmed V and J ends, which lost 4 bases and 10 bases, there was a span of 14 bases. The CDR3 coding sequence is TGTGCCAGCAGTTCGCGGCCGGGAGAATCACCCCTCCACTTT. Its translation: CASSSRPGESPLHF.

The rearrangement uses TRBV5-1 and TRBJ2-5; D is possibly TRBD1 (7 bases). The germline V gene encodes CDR1 SGHRS and CDR2 YFSETQ. The ends were cut back, 2 bases at V and 6 bases at J, with 11 bases in the middle. CDR3 size: 13 residues. CDR3 loop: CASSFPGGKTQYF. The DNA for the CDR3 is TGCGCCAGCAGCTTTCCAGGGGGGAAGACCCAGTACTTC.

This chain links TRBV28 with TRBJ1-1; 7 nucleotides agree with TRBD1. The J segment lost 0 bases and the V segment lost 1 base, leaving 8 bases of the junction unmatched. The CDR3 totals 17 residues. Germline V gene sequence: CDR1 MDHEN, CDR2 SYDVKM. The CDR3, as DNA: TGTGCCAGCAGTTTATCTACAGGGGTCGGGATGAACACTGAAGCTTTCTTT. Amino acid sequence: CASSLSTGVGMNTEAFF.

This clone was seen a few times. One end of the junction does not line up with germline, which may come from a read error. The J gene is TRBJ2-1, the V gene TRBV7-9, with a possible D match to TRBD1 (5 bases). This CDR3 spans 14 amino acids. CDR1 is SEHNR and CDR2 is FQNEAQ in the germline V gene (reference sequence). CDR3 DNA: TGTTCCAGCAGCCCTCCAGGGCAGGCCAATGAGCAGTTCTTC. Its translation is CSSSPPGQANEQFF.

Regarding this clone: The CDR3 does not close with the conserved phenylalanine or tryptophan, likely indicating a read error. The DNA is left out, because the CDR3 cannot be placed on it with certainty; the CDR3 is given as TCRdb lists it. This sequence joins TRBV28 and TRBJ1-1; TRBD1, the D gene given by the table, was not confirmed from the DNA. The CDR3 sequence runs 11 residues, both termini included. Germline V gene lookup returns CDR1 MDHEN and CDR2 SYDVKM. This chain's CDR3 is CASTSLGRTVV.

This chain joins TRBV2 and TRBJ2-3, with a tentative D call TRBD1 (6 bases). Germline-derived CDR1 and CDR2 are SNHLY and FYNNEI. The CDR3 totals 16 residues. V was shortened by 6 bases and J by 2 bases, with 18 bases between the two germline ends. The CDR3: CASRVTGFSHTDTQYF. DNA for the CDR3: TGTGCCAGCAGGGTTACAGGGTTCTCACACACAGATACGCAGTATTTT.

The chain carries TRBV19 and TRBJ2-7, with TRBD2 identical over 7 bases. Germline V gene data show CDR1 as LNHDA and CDR2 as SQIVND (reference sequence). CDR3 length: 13 residues. The junction had 12 bases not matched to a gene; V was cut back by 9 bases and J by 7 bases. The CDR3 sequence is CARGTIQLGEQYF. For the CDR3, the DNA is TGTGCCAGGGGGACTATACAACTCGGGGAGCAGTACTTC.

This rearrangement joins TRBV5-1 to TRBJ2-5; 7 positions agree with TRBD1. The end of the DNA fits TRBJ2-7 better, so the J call may be wrong. The CDR3 spans 16 residues. The germline CDR1 and CDR2 sequences are SGHRS and YFSETQ. DNA for the CDR3: TGCGCCAGCAGCCCCCCCGGGACAGCGAACTCCTACGAGCAGTACTTC. Its translation is CASSPPGTANSYEQYF.

J is TRBJ2-7 and V is TRBV10-2, with a possible D match to TRBD1 (5 bases). The V end was cut by 0 bases, the J end by 5 bases, with 17 bases between. CDR1 and CDR2 (germline): WSHSY, SAAADI. The CDR3 spans 16 residues. CDR3 residues: CASSESFRVAADEQYF. Written as DNA, the CDR3 is TGCGCCAGCAGTGAGTCATTCAGGGTTGCTGCCGACGAGCAGTACTTC.

The chain joins TRBV6-6 to TRBJ1-1; maybe TRBD1 (6 bases). V was shortened by 4 bases and J by 5 bases, with 11 bases between the two germline ends. The length of the CDR3 is 13 residues. Germline loops: CDR1 MNHNY, CDR2 SVGAGI (reference sequence). The CDR3 spells CASSFRQETEAFF. The CDR3 DNA follows: TGTGCCAGCAGTTTTCGACAGGAGACTGAAGCTTTCTTT.